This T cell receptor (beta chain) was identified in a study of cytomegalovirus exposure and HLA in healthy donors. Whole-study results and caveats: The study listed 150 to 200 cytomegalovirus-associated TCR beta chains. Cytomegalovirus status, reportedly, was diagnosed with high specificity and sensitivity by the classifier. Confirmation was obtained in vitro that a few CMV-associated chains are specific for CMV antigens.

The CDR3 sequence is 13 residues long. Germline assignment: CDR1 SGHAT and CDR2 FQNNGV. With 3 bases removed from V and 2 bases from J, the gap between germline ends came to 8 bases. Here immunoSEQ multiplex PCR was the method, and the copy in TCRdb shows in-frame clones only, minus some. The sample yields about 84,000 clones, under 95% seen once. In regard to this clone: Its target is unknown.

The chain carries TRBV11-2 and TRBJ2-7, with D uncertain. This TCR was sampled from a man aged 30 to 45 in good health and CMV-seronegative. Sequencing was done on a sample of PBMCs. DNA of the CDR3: TGTGCCAGCAGCTTTTCACGAGCCTACGAGCAGTACTTC. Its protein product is CASSFSRAYEQYF.